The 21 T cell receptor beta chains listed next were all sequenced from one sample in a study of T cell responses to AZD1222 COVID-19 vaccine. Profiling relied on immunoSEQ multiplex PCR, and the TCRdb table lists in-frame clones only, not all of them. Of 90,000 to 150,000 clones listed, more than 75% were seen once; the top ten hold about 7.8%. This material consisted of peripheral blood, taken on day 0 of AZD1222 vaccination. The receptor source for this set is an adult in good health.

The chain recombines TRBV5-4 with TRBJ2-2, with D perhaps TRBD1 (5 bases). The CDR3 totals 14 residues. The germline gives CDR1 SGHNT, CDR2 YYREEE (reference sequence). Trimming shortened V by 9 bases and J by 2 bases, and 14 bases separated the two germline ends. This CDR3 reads CATPGQANTGELFF. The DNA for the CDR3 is TGTGCCACTCCAGGGCAGGCAAACACCGGGGAGCTGTTTTTT.

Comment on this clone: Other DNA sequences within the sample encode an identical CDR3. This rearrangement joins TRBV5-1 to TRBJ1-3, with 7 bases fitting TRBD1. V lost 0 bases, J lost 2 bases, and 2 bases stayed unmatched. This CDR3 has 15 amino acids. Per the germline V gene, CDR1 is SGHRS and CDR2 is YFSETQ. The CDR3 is CASSLETGTGNTIYF. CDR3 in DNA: TGCGCCAGCAGCTTGGAGACAGGGACTGGAAACACCATATATTTT.

CDR3 loop: CASSRGPGLAGSYEQYF. CDR3 DNA: TGTGCCAGCAGTCGGGGCCCGGGACTAGCTGGGTCCTACGAGCAGTACTTC. V gene TRBV6-6 combines with J gene TRBJ2-7, with TRBD2 matching over 9 bases. Trimming took 5 bases from V and 1 from J; bases not matched to a gene: 12. This CDR3 spans 17 amino acids. The germline gives CDR1 MNHNY, CDR2 SVGAGI (reference sequence).

In DNA, the CDR3 is TGTGCCAGCAGCGGGTCGGGCAATCAGCCCCAGCATTTT. Its translation is CASSGSGNQPQHF. This chain connects TRBV12-3 or TRBV12-4 to TRBJ1-5; D unresolved. V was clipped by 6 bases and J by 2 bases, with 8 bases between them. CDR3 size: 13 residues.

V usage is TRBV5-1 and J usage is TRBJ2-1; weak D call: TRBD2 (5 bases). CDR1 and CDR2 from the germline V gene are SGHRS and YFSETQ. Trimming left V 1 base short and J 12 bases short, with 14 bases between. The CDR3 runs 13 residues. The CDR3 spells CASSLSYISGQFF. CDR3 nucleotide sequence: TGCGCCAGCAGCTTGTCATATATAAGCGGGCAGTTCTTC.

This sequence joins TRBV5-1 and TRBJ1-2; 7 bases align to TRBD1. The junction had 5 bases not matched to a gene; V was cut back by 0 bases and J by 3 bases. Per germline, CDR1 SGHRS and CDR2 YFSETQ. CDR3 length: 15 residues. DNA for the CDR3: TGCGCCAGCAGCTTGGTGGAGGGGGCCGACTATGGCTACACCTTC. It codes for CASSLVEGADYGYTF.

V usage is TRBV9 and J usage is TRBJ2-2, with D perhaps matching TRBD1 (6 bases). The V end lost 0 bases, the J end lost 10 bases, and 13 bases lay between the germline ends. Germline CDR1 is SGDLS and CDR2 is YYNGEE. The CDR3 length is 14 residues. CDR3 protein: CASSVGQGFVELFF. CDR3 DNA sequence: TGTGCCAGCAGCGTAGGGCAGGGGTTTGTGGAGCTGTTTTTT. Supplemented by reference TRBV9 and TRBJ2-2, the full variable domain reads DSGVTQTPKHLITATGQRVTLRCSPRSGDLSVYWYQQSLDQGLQFLIQYYNGEERAKGNILERFSAQQFPDLHSELNLSSLELGDSALYFCASSVGQGFVELFFGEGSRLTVL.

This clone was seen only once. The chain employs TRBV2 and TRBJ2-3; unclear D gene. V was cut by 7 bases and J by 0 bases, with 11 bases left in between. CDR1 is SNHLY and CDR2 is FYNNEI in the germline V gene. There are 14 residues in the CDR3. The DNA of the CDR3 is TGTGCCAGCACCCCTGGAACTAGCACAGATACGCAGTATTTT. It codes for CASTPGTSTDTQYF.

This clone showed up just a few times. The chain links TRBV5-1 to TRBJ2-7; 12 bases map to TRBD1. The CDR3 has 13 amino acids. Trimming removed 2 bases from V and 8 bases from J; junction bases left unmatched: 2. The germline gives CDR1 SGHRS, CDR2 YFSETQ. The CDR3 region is CASSLGDRGQQYF. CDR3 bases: TGCGCCAGCAGCTTAGGGGACAGGGGGCAGCAGTACTTC.

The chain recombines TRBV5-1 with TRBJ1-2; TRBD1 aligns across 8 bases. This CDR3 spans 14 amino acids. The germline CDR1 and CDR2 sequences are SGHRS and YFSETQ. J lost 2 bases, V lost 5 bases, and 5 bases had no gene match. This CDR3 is CASSQDRANYGYTF. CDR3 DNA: TGCGCCAGCAGTCAGGACAGGGCCAACTATGGCTACACCTTC.

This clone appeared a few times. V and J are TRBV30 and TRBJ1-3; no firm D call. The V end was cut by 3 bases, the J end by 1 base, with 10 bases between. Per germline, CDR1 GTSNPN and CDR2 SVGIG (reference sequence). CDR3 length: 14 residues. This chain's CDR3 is CAWRGFGSGNTIYF. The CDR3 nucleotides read TGTGCCTGGAGGGGGTTTGGGTCTGGAAACACCATATATTTT.

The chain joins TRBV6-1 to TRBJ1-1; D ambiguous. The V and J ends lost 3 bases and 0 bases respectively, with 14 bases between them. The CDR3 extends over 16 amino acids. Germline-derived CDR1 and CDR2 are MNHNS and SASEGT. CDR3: CASSDAAIGLNTEAFF. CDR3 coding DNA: TGTGCCAGCAGTGACGCGGCAATCGGTCTGAACACTGAAGCTTTCTTT.

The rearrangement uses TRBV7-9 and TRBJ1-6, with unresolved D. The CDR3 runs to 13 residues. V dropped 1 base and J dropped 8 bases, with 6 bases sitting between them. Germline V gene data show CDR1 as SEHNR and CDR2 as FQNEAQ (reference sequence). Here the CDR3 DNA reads TGTGCCAGCAGCTTAGGGGCAGATTCACCCCTCCACTTT. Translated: CASSLGADSPLHF.

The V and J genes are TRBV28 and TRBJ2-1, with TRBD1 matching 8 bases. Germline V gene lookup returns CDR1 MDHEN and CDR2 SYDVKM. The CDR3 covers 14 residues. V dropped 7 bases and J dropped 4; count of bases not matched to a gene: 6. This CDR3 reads CASTPGQVYNEQFF. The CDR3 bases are TGTGCCAGCACCCCGGGACAGGTTTACAATGAGCAGTTCTTC.

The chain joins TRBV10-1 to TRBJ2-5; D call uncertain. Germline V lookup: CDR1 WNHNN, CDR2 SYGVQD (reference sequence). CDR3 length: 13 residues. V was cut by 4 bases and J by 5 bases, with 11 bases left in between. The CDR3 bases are TGCGCCAGCAGTGCCTATATCAAGGAGACCCAGTACTTC. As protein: CASSAYIKETQYF.

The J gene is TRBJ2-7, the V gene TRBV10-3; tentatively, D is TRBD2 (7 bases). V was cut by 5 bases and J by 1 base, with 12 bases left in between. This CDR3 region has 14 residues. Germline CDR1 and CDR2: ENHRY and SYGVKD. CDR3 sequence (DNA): TGTGCCATCAGTCGGGGGGCCGCATCCTACGAGCAGTACTTC. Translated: CAISRGAASYEQYF.

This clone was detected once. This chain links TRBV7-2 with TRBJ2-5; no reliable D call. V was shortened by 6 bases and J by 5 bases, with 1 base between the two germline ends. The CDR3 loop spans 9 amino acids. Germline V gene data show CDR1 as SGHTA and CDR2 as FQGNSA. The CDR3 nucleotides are TGTGCCAGCAGGGAGACCCAGTACTTC. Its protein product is CASRETQYF.

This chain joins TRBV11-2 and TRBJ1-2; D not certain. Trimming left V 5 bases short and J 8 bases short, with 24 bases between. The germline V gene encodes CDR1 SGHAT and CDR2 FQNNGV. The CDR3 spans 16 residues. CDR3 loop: CASSTYTGRLSGGYTF. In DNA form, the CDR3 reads TGTGCCAGCAGCACCTACACCGGGAGACTAAGCGGCGGCTACACCTTC.

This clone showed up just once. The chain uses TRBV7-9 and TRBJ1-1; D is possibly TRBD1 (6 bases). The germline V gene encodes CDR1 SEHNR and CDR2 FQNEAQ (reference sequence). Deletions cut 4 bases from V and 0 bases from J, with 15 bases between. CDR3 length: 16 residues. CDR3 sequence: CASSSSNRVMNTEAFF. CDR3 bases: TGTGCCAGCAGCTCTTCGAACAGGGTCATGAACACTGAAGCTTTCTTT.

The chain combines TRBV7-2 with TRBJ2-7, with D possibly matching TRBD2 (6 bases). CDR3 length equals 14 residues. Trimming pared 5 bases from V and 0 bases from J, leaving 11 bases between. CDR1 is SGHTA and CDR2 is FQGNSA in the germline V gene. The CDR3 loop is CASSTGALSYEQYF. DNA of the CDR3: TGTGCCAGCAGCACGGGAGCTCTCTCCTACGAGCAGTACTTC.

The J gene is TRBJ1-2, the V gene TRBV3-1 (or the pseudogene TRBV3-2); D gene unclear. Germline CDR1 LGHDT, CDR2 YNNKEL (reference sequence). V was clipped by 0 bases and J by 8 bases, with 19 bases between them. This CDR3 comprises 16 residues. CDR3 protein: CASSQDIMSRSRGYTF. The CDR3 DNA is TGTGCCAGCAGCCAAGATATAATGTCGAGGTCGAGAGGCTACACCTTC.